The entry below gives a single T cell receptor beta chain sequence along with its context. Produced via immunoSEQ multiplex PCR; TCRdb's table is partial and in-frame only. The sample gives 200,000 to 250,000 clones, 80% to 85% of which show up once; roughly 2.3% is in the top ten. The CDR3 has 13 residues. Germline V gene sequence: CDR1 LGHDT, CDR2 YNNKEL (reference sequence). The V end was cut by 3 bases, the J end by 8 bases, with 13 bases between. This sample is drawn from a study of blood T cell repertoires in COVID-19. Study context: COVID-19 samples, acute and convalescent, were from the United States, Italy and Spain. T cells, B-cell-depleted T cells, or PBMCs provided the cDNA or gDNA that served as material.

Material for sequencing was peripheral blood. This TCR derives from an older woman with acute or convalescent COVID-19. The chain joins TRBV3-1 (or the pseudogene TRBV3-2) to TRBJ1-2; D not certain. CDR3: CASSHGWPGGYTF. The CDR3 region has the DNA TGTGCCAGCAGCCACGGGTGGCCTGGAGGCTACACCTTC.